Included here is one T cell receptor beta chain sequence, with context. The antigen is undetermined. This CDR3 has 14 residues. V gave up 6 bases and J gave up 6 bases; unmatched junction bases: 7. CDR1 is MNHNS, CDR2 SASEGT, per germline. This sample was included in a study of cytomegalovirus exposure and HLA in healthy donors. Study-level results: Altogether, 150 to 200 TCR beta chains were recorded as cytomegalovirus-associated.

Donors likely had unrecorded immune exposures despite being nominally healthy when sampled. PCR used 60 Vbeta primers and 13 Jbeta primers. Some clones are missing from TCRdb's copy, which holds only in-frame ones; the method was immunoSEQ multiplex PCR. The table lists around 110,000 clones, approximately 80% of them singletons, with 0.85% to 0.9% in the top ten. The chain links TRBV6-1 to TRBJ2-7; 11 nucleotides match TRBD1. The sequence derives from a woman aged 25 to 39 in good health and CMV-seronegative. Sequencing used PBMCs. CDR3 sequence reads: CASRDRGRLFEQYF. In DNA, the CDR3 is TGTGCCAGCAGGGACAGGGGGCGCTTGTTCGAGCAGTACTTC.